This T cell receptor (beta chain) appears in the sequencing data of a study of blood T cell repertoires in COVID-19. Clones were read by immunoSEQ multiplex PCR, and TCRdb kept only the in-frame ones, dropping some. The table lists roughly 410,000 clones, around 89% of them singletons. Trimming stripped 5 bases from V and 7 bases from J, with 15 bases between. CDR3 length: 15 residues. Germline values: CDR1 MDHEN, CDR2 SYDVKM. Sequenced sample: peripheral blood. The TCR comes from a woman in her thirties or forties with COVID-19, enrolled during active disease. J is TRBJ1-6 and V is TRBV28, with D possibly being TRBD1 (6 bases). For the CDR3, the DNA is TGTGCCAGCAGTCTCACAGGGCCCAACAATTCACCCCTCCACTTT. This codes for CASSLTGPNNSPLHF.